The 21 T cell receptor beta chains given below trace back to one sample, sequenced in a study of T cells in Graves' hyperthyroidism and ophthalmopathy. Amplification targeted TCR beta CDR3 regions from RNA transcripts. In the first-round RT-PCR of the TCR CDR3, the HTBI primer set was used. TCRdb reanalysed the multiplex PCR reads using MiXCR and keeps one entry per CDR3 protein. The table lists hundreds of thousands of distinct CDR3 sequences, around 14% of them singletons. Sequenced input: blood. These receptor sequences come from a woman younger than 30 with Graves' hyperthyroidism.

This clonotype was seen only a few times. The V and J genes are TRBV19 and TRBJ2-5; 8 nucleotides agree with TRBD2. Germline assignment: CDR1 LNHDA and CDR2 SQIVND (reference sequence). Trimming cost V 5 bases and J 5 bases; bases outside gene matches: 4. CDR3 size: 13 residues. The CDR3 sequence is CASSWGLDETQYF. CDR3 DNA: TGTGCCAGTAGTTGGGGACTAGACGAGACCCAGTACTTC.

The chain links TRBV6-2 or TRBV6-3 to TRBJ2-3, with D uncertain. Germline CDR1 reads MNHEY; CDR2 reads SVGEGT. The CDR3 covers 11 residues. Between the trimmed V and J ends, which lost 7 bases and 6 bases, there was a span of 8 bases. The CDR3 loop is CASTPGDTQYF. The CDR3 DNA follows: TGTGCCAGCACCCCCGGGGATACGCAGTATTTT.

This clonotype turned up a few times. V and J are TRBV6-1 and TRBJ2-5, with TRBD2 matching over 12 bases. This CDR3 region has 17 residues. The V gene's germline CDR1 is MNHNS and CDR2 SASEGT. J lost 3 bases, V lost 1 base, and 6 bases had no gene match. In DNA form, the CDR3 reads TGTGCCAGCAGTGAAGGCACGCGACTAGCGGGGGAAGAGACCCAGTACTTC. Protein sequence: CASSEGTRLAGEETQYF.

This sequence joins TRBV14 and TRBJ2-7; 8 bases fit TRBD2. The CDR3 spans 13 residues. Germline assignment: CDR1 SGHDN and CDR2 FVKESK. With V trimmed by 3 bases and J by 5 bases, 3 bases remained unmatched. The DNA of the CDR3 is TGTGCCAGCAGCCAGTTGACTAGCGACGAGCAGTACTTC. Amino acid sequence: CASSQLTSDEQYF.

Written as DNA, the CDR3 is TGTGCCAGCAGCACCAGGCCGGGACTATATAGCAATCAGCCCCAGCATTTT. Protein sequence: CASSTRPGLYSNQPQHF. This rearrangement joins TRBV7-8 to TRBJ1-5; a possible D gene is TRBD1 (5 bases). This CDR3 region has 17 residues. V gave up 5 bases and J gave up 0 bases, with 17 bases separating them. Germline CDR1 SGHVS, CDR2 FQNEAQ. The variable domain in full, with the rest retrieved from reference TRBV7-8 and TRBJ1-5, is GAGVSQSPRYKVAKRGQDVALRCDPISGHVSLFWYQQALGQGPEFLTYFQNEAQLDKSGLPSDRFFAERPEGSVSTLKIQRTQQEDSAVYLCASSTRPGLYSNQPQHFGDGTRLSIL.

This clonotype was seen a handful of times. This sequence joins TRBV7-8 and TRBJ2-2; D assignment may be TRBD1 or TRBD2 (7 bases each). The CDR3 runs to 15 residues. Germline-derived CDR1 and CDR2 are SGHVS and FQNEAQ. V lost 10 bases and J lost 4, with 19 bases in between. The CDR3 DNA follows: TGTGCCACCTCCCAGGGGGGGTCGGTCACCGGGGAGCTGTTTTTT. Translating gives CATSQGGSVTGELFF. Variable domain in full (rest from reference TRBV7-8 and TRBJ2-2): GAGVSQSPRYKVAKRGQDVALRCDPISGHVSLFWYQQALGQGPEFLTYFQNEAQLDKSGLPSDRFFAERPEGSVSTLKIQRTQQEDSAVYLCATSQGGSVTGELFFGEGSRLTVL.

About this clonotype itself: A junction boundary mismatches the germline segment, possibly from a read error. The genes are TRBV7-9 and TRBJ2-2, with a weak D call TRBD2 (5 bases). The V gene's germline CDR1 is SEHNR and CDR2 FQNEAQ (reference sequence). CDR3 length equals 16 residues. CDR3 loop: CASSLSASRNTGELFF. In DNA form, the CDR3 reads TGTGCCAGCAGCTTAAGTGCCAGTCGGAACACCGGGGAGTTGTTTTTT.

This clonotype showed up many times. J is TRBJ1-1 and V is TRBV5-1; D is ambiguous. CDR1 and CDR2 from the germline V gene are SGHRS and YFSETQ. The CDR3 consists of 14 residues. Deletions cut 0 bases from V and 0 bases from J, with 6 bases between. CDR3 coding DNA: TGCGCCAGCAGCTTGGTGGGTGTGAACACTGAAGCTTTCTTT. This codes for CASSLVGVNTEAFF.

V is TRBV5-1 and J is TRBJ1-2; D is uncertain. From germline, CDR1 is SGHRS and CDR2 YFSETQ. Trimming removed 5 bases from V and 4 bases from J, with 9 bases in between. The CDR3 contains 12 residues. The CDR3 spells CASRESTYGYTF. CDR3 DNA: TGCGCCAGCAGGGAGTCCACCTATGGCTACACCTTC.

This chain links TRBV18 with TRBJ2-1; TRBD2 is a possible D gene (6 bases). Trimming took off 5 bases at V and 7 bases at J, with 21 bases between the two ends. CDR3 length: 16 residues. Germline CDR1 is KGHSH and CDR2 is LQKENI. CDR3 DNA sequence: TGTGCCAGCTCAGCACAAGGGGCGGGGCTCGGTAATGAGCAGTTCTTC. Residues: CASSAQGAGLGNEQFF.

This clonotype was counted a few times. In DNA, the CDR3 is TGTGCCAGCGGGGGGCAAGAGACCCAGTACTTC. This sequence encodes CASGGQETQYF. This chain links TRBV9 with TRBJ2-5; possible D gene TRBD2, 6 bases. Germline V gives CDR1 SGDLS, CDR2 YYNGEE. CDR3 length: 11 amino acids. V was pared by 7 bases and J by 2 bases, with 6 bases between.

This clonotype was picked up a small number of times. The chain is built from TRBV5-6 and TRBJ2-7; TRBD2 aligns across 8 bases. This CDR3 comprises 13 residues. V lost 4 bases, J lost 3 bases, and 3 bases stayed unmatched. Germline CDR1 is SGHDT and CDR2 is YYEEEE. The DNA for the CDR3 is TGTGCCAGCAGCCGGGGGGGAATCTACGAGCAGTACTTC. It is translated as CASSRGGIYEQYF.

Ten or more counts support this clonotype. CDR3 amino acids: CASSQAWSNQPQHF. The CDR3, as DNA: TGTGCCAGCAGCCAAGCTTGGAGCAATCAGCCCCAGCATTTT. This chain joins TRBV3-1 and TRBJ1-5; D is unclear. Per germline, CDR1 LGHDT and CDR2 YNNKEL (reference sequence). This CDR3 contains 14 residues. Trimming cost V 1 base and J 1 base, with 5 bases left between them.

This clonotype has just a few counts. The J gene is TRBJ2-1, the V gene TRBV13; 7 bases are a match to TRBD1. V lost 3 bases and J lost 3; bases outside the gene matches: 5. The germline V gene has CDR1 PRHDT and CDR2 FYEKMQ (reference sequence). This CDR3 is 15 amino acids long. CDR3 in amino acids: CASSFSQGNYNEQFF. The DNA for the CDR3 is TGTGCCAGCAGCTTCTCACAGGGGAACTACAATGAGCAGTTCTTC.

The table lists this clonotype with a few counts. The genes are TRBV7-8 and TRBJ1-2; 7 bases agree with TRBD1. Germline V CDR1 and CDR2: SGHVS, FQNEAQ. V shed 8 bases and J 0 bases; nucleotides not matched to a gene: 6. This CDR3 spans 14 amino acids. The CDR3 DNA sequence: TGTGCCAGCGGACCCGGGACAGCTAACTATGGCTACACCTTC. It specifies CASGPGTANYGYTF.

The table lists this clonotype with a few counts. The J gene is TRBJ2-5, the V gene TRBV5-1; 9 nucleotides align to TRBD1. The CDR3 is 16 residues long. Germline values: CDR1 SGHRS, CDR2 YFSETQ. The V segment lost 0 bases and the J segment 1 base; nucleotides outside the gene matches: 4. The CDR3 nucleotides read TGCGCCAGCAGCTTGGCTCCGACAGGGGGCCAAGAGACCCAGTACTTC. Amino acid sequence: CASSLAPTGGQETQYF. Full variable domain (outside the CDR3, taken from reference TRBV5-1 and TRBJ2-5): KAGVTQTPRYLIKTRGQQVTLSCSPISGHRSVSWYQQTPGQGLQFLFEYFSETQRNKGNFPGRFSGRQFSNSRSEMNVSTLELGDSALYLCASSLAPTGGQETQYFGPGTRLLVL.

This clonotype was observed a handful of times. The V call is TRBV10-3, the J call TRBJ1-2; D ambiguous. V lost 4 bases and J 2 bases, leaving 8 bases between the germline ends. The CDR3 is 13 residues long. Per the germline V gene, CDR1 is ENHRY and CDR2 is SYGVKD. This CDR3 is CAISGSGNYGYTF. CDR3 nucleotides: TGTGCCATCAGTGGTTCGGGGAACTATGGCTACACCTTC.

The table lists this clonotype with a few counts. This chain links TRBV12-3 or TRBV12-4 with TRBJ1-5, with D possibly TRBD1 on 5 matching bases. This CDR3 has 15 amino acids. Between the trimmed V and J ends, which lost 3 bases and 3 bases, there was a span of 12 bases. The CDR3 loop is CASSFAGRNNQPQHF. As DNA, the CDR3 is TGTGCCAGCAGTTTTGCGGGGCGCAACAATCAGCCCCAGCATTTT.

This clonotype was counted at least ten times. V and J are TRBV7-8 and TRBJ1-1; possibly TRBD1 for D (6 bases). The CDR3 totals 14 residues. Germline CDR1 is SGHVS and CDR2 is FQNEAQ. V was clipped by 5 bases and J by 1 base, with 11 bases between them. CDR3 coding DNA: TGTGCCAGCAGCCCTAGGACAGAGAACACTGAAGCTTTCTTT. Translated: CASSPRTENTEAFF. Combining the CDR3 with reference TRBV7-8 and TRBJ1-1 gives the whole variable domain GAGVSQSPRYKVAKRGQDVALRCDPISGHVSLFWYQQALGQGPEFLTYFQNEAQLDKSGLPSDRFFAERPEGSVSTLKIQRTQQEDSAVYLCASSPRTENTEAFFGQGTRLTVV.

This clonotype appeared a few times. V and J are TRBV4-1 and TRBJ2-7, with D maybe TRBD2 (6 bases). The germline CDR1 and CDR2 sequences are MGHRA and YSYEKL. The CDR3 has 16 amino acids. The ends were cut back, 4 bases at V and 0 bases at J, with 16 bases in the middle. The CDR3 is CASSRSRDGSSYEQYF. Here the CDR3 DNA reads TGCGCCAGCAGCCGGAGCCGGGACGGGAGCTCCTACGAGCAGTACTTC.

This clonotype has ten or more counts. The V and J genes are TRBV12-3 or TRBV12-4 and TRBJ2-1, with 10 bases identical to TRBD2. Trimming took 6 bases from V and 5 from J; bases not matched to a gene: 7. The CDR3 consists of 15 residues. The CDR3: CASSLSGRVNNEQFF. CDR3 nucleotide sequence: TGTGCCAGCAGCCTGAGCGGGAGGGTCAACAATGAGCAGTTCTTC.